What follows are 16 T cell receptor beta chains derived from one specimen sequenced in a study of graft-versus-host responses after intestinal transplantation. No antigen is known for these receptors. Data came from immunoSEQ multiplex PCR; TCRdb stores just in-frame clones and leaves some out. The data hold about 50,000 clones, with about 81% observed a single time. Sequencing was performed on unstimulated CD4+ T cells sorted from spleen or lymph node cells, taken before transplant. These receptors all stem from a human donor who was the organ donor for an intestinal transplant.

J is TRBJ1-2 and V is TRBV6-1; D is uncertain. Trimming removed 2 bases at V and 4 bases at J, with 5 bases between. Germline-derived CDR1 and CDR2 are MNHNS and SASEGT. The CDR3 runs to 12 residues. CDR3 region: CASSERVYGYTF. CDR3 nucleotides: TGTGCCAGCAGTGAAAGAGTCTATGGCTACACCTTC.

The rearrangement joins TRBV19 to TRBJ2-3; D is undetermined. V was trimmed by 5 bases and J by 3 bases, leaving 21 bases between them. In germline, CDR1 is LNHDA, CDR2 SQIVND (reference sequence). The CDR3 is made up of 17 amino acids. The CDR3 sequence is CASSVASPSPITDTQYF. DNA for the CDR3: TGTGCCAGTAGTGTCGCTAGTCCCTCCCCCATAACAGATACGCAGTATTTT.

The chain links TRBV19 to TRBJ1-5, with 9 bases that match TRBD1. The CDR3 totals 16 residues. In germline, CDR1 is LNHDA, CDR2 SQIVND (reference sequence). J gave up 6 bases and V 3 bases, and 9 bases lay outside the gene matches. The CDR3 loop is CASSMGLGQGGQPQHF. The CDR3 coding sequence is TGTGCCAGTAGTATGGGGTTGGGACAGGGTGGTCAGCCCCAGCATTTT.

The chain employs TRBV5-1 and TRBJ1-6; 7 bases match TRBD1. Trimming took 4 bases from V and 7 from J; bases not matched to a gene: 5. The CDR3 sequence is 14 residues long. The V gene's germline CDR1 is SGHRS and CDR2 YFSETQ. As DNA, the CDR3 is TGCGCCAGCAGCAAAGAGACAGGGAATTCACCCCTCCACTTT. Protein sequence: CASSKETGNSPLHF.

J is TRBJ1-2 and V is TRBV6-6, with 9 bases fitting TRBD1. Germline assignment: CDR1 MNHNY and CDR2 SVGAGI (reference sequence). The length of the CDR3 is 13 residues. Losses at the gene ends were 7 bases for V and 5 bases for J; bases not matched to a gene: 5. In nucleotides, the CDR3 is TGTGCCAGCACCGGAGGACAGGGGTATGGCTACACCTTC. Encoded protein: CASTGGQGYGYTF.

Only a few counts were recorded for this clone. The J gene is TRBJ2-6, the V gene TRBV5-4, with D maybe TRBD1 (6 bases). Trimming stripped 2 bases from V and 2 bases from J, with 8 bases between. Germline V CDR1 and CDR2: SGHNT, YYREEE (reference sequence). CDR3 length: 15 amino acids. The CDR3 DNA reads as TGTGCCAGCAGCTTAGGGGGAGCTGGGGCCAACGTCCTGACTTTC. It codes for CASSLGGAGANVLTF.

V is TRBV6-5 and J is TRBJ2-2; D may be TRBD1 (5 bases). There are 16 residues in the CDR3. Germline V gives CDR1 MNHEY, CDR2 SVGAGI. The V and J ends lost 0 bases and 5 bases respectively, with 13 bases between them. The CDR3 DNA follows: TGTGCCAGCAGTTACTCAACACAGGCCAGTACCGGGGAGCTGTTTTTT. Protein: CASSYSTQASTGELFF.

CDR3 nucleotides: TGTGCCAGCAGTCAAATCGCGCGGACAGGGGGTGAGCAGTTCTTC. Residues: CASSQIARTGGEQFF. V gene TRBV6-6 combines with J gene TRBJ2-1; 10 nucleotides match TRBD1. Per germline, CDR1 MNHNY and CDR2 SVGAGI (reference sequence). The ends lost 5 bases at V and 9 bases at J; junction bases unmatched: 10. The CDR3 loop spans 15 amino acids.

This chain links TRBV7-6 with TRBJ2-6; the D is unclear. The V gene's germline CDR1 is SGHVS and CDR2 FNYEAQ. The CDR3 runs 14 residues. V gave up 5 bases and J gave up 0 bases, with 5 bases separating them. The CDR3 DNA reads TGTGCCAGCAGCCCACCCTCTGGGGCCAACGTCCTGACTTTC. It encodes CASSPPSGANVLTF.

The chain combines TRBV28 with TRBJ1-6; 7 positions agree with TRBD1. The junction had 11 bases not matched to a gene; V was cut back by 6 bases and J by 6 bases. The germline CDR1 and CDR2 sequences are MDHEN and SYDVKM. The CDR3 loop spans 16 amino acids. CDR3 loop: CASSPRRTGLNSPLHF. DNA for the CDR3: TGTGCCAGCAGCCCCAGGAGGACAGGACTTAATTCACCCCTCCACTTT.

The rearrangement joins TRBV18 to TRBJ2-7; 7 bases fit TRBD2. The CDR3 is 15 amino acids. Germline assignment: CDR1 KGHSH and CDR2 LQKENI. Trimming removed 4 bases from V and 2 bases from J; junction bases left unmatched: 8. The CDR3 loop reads CASSRGGTTPYEQYF. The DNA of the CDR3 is TGTGCCAGCTCACGCGGTGGGACTACACCCTACGAGCAGTACTTC.

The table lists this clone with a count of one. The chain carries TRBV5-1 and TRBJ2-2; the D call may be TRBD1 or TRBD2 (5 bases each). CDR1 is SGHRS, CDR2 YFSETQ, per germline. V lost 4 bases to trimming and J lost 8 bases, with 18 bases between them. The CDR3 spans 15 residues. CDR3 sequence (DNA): TGCGCCAGCAGCCACGCCCGGGGCCAGGGAGGGGAGCTGTTTTTT. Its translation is CASSHARGQGGELFF.

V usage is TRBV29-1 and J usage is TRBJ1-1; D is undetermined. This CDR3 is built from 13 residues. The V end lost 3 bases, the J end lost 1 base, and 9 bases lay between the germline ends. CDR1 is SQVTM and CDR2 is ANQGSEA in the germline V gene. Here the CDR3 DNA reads TGCAGCGTTGAGGGGAACAGGAACACTGAAGCTTTCTTT. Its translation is CSVEGNRNTEAFF.

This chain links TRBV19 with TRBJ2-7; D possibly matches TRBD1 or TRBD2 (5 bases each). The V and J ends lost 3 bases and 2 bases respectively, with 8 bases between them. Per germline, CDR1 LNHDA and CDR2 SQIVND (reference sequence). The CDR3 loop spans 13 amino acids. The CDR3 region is CASSMGEPYEQYF. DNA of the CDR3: TGTGCCAGTAGTATGGGGGAACCCTACGAGCAGTACTTC.

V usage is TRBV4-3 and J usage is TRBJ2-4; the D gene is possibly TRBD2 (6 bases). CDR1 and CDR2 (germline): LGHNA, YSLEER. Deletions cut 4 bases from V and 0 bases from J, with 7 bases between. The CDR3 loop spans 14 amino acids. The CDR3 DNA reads TGCGCCAGCAGCCCGGGACTAGCCAAAAACATTCAGTACTTC. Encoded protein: CASSPGLAKNIQYF.

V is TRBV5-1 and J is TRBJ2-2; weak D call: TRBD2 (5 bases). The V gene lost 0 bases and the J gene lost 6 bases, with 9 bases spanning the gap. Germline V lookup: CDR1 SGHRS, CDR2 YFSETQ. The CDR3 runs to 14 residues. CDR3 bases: TGCGCCAGCAGCTTGGCCGCCGGGGCCGGGGAGCTGTTTTTT. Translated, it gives CASSLAAGAGELFF.